These 8 T cell receptor beta chains came from one sample sequenced in a study of human T cells and chemical hapten exposure. The library attached unique molecular identifiers to individual cDNA molecules. TCRdb fed the reads into MiXCR, producing one record per CDR3 protein. The table lists 95,000 to 150,000 distinct CDR3 sequences, roughly 8.5% of them singletons. Sequencing started from total RNA isolated from unfractionated whole blood. Sequenced material: whole blood. These receptors all stem from a human donor in good health. Some clones in this sample may be carry-over from other donors' samples.

V and J are TRBV7-9 and TRBJ1-2; D uncertain. Germline CDR1 is SEHNR and CDR2 is FQNEAQ (reference sequence). Trimming stripped 0 bases from V and 6 bases from J, with 8 bases between. CDR3 size: 13 residues. The CDR3 sequence is CASSLASSDGYTF. CDR3 DNA: TGTGCCAGCAGCTTAGCTTCTTCAGATGGCTACACCTTC.

In this sample, this clonotype turned up a few times. The chain couples TRBV4-3 to TRBJ2-3, with D perhaps TRBD2 (7 bases). From germline, CDR1 is LGHNA and CDR2 YSLEER. The CDR3 consists of 15 residues. V dropped 0 bases and J dropped 5 bases, with 12 bases sitting between them. DNA for the CDR3: TGCGCCAGCAGCCAAGAAGCAAGGGGGGGAGATACGCAGTATTTT. Protein: CASSQEARGGDTQYF.

This clonotype was recorded a few times. The CDR3 DNA is TGTGCCAGCAGCCGAGACAGGGGCGAGGGTTCCTACAATGAGCAGTTCTTC. It encodes CASSRDRGEGSYNEQFF. The chain joins TRBV7-9 to TRBJ2-1; 8 bases agree with TRBD1. This CDR3 contains 17 residues. The V segment lost 5 bases and the J segment 1 base; nucleotides outside the gene matches: 10. Germline CDR1 and CDR2: SEHNR and FQNEAQ (reference sequence).

This rearrangement joins TRBV6-2 or TRBV6-3 to TRBJ2-7; D is undetermined. The CDR3 contains 13 residues. The V gene's germline CDR1 is MNHEY and CDR2 SVGEGT. V was trimmed by 6 bases and J by 7 bases, leaving 16 bases between them. CDR3 nucleotide sequence: TGTGCCAGCAGCTTGACACGATTGTATGAGCAGTACTTC. The encoded protein is CASSLTRLYEQYF.

This clonotype has only a few counts. The chain recombines TRBV3-1 with TRBJ2-3, with 7 bases lining up with TRBD2. The germline V gene encodes CDR1 LGHDT and CDR2 YNNKEL (reference sequence). The CDR3 covers 16 residues. J was trimmed by 1 base and V by 0 bases; bases with no gene match: 4. CDR3 residues: CASSQDSSGGTDTQYF. CDR3 nucleotide sequence: TGTGCCAGCAGCCAAGACTCCAGCGGGGGCACAGATACGCAGTATTTT.

The chain uses TRBV12-3 or TRBV12-4 and TRBJ2-1, with D unresolved. Trimming left V 6 bases short and J 6 bases short, with 12 bases between. The CDR3 runs to 13 residues. CDR3 bases: TGTGCCAGCAGGAAGATAGGATCCAATGAGCAGTTCTTC. It is translated as CASRKIGSNEQFF.

This clonotype was observed a handful of times. V and J are TRBV12-5 and TRBJ2-1, with D maybe TRBD2 (6 bases). Germline CDR1 is LGHNT and CDR2 is FRNRAP. CDR3 size: 15 residues. Trimming took off 1 base at V and 10 bases at J, with 17 bases between the two ends. CDR3 nucleotides: TGTGCTAGTGGTTTGGACGAAGTTCCGGGAGACGAGCAGTTCTTC. Its protein is CASGLDEVPGDEQFF.

This chain connects TRBV7-9 to TRBJ2-7, with TRBD1 matching 9 bases. Losses at the gene ends were 4 bases for V and 5 bases for J; bases not matched to a gene: 6. Germline loops: CDR1 SEHNR, CDR2 FQNEAQ (reference sequence). This CDR3 has 14 residues. The CDR3 bases are TGTGCCAGCAGCTCGGACAGGGGCTTCCACGAGCAGTACTTC. Protein product: CASSSDRGFHEQYF.